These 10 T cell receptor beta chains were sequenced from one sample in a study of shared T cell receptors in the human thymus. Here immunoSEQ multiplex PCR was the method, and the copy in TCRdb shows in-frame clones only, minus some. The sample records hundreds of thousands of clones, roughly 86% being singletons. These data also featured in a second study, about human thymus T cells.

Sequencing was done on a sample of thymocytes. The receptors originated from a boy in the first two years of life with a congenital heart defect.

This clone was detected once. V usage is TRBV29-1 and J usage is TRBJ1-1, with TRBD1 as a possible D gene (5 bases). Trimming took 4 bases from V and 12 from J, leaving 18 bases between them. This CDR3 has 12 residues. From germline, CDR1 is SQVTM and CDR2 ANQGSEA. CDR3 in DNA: TGCAGCGTTGTAAGATTGGGGGGGGTTCCTTTCTTT. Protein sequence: CSVVRLGGVPFF.

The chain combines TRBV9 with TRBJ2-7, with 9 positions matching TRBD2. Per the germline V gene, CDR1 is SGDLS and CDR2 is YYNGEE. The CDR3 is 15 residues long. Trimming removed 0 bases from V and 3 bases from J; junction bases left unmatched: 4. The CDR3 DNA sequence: TGTGCCAGCAGCGTAGAGGGGACTAGCAACTACGAGCAGTACTTC. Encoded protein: CASSVEGTSNYEQYF.

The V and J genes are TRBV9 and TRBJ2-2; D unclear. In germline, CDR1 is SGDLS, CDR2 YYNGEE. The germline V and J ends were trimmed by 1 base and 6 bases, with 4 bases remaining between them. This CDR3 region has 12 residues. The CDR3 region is CASSVIAGELFF. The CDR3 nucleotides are TGTGCCAGCAGCGTAATCGCCGGGGAGCTGTTTTTT.

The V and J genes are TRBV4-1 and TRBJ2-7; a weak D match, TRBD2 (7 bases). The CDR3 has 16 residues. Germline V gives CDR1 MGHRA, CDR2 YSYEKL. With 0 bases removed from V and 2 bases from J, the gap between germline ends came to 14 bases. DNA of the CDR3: TGCGCCAGCAGCCAAGATATCGGGGGGCTGGCCTACGAGCAGTACTTC. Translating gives CASSQDIGGLAYEQYF.

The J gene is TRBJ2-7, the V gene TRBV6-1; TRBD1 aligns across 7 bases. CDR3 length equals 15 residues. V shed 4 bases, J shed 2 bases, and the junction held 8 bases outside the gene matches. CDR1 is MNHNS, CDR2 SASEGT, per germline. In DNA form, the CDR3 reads TGTGCCAGCAGTGGAGAGGGACAGCCTACCTACGAGCAGTACTTC. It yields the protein CASSGEGQPTYEQYF.

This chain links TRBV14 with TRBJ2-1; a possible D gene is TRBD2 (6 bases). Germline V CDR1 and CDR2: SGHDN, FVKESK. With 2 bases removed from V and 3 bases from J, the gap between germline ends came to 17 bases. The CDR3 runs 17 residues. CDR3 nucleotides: TGTGCCAGCAGCCAACCCGGTCCGGGAGCCGTCTACAATGAGCAGTTCTTC. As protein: CASSQPGPGAVYNEQFF.

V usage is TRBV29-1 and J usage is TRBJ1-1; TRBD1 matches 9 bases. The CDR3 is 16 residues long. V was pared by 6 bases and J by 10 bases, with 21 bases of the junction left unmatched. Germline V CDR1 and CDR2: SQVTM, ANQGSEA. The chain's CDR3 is CSVTDSYRDRVVIAFF. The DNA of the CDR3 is TGCAGCGTCACTGACAGTTACCGGGACAGGGTCGTAATAGCTTTCTTT. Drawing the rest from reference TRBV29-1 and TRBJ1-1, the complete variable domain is SAVISQKPSRDICQRGTSLTIQCQVDSQVTMMFWYRQQPGQSLTLIATANQGSEATYESGFVIDKFPISRPNLTFSTLTVSNMSPEDSSIYLCSVTDSYRDRVVIAFFGQGTRLTVV.

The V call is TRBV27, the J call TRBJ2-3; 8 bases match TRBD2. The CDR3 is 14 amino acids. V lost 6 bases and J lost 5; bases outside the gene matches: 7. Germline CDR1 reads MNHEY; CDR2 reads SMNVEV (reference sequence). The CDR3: CASRLGLVEDTQYF. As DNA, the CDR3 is TGTGCCAGCAGACTGGGACTAGTCGAAGATACGCAGTATTTT.

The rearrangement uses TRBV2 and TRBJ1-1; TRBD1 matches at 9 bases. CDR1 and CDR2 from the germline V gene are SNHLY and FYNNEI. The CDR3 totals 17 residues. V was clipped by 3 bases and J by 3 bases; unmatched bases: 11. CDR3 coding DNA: TGTGCCAGCAGTGATCTCCGGGACAGGGACAGGGACACTGAAGCTTTCTTT. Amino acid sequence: CASSDLRDRDRDTEAFF.

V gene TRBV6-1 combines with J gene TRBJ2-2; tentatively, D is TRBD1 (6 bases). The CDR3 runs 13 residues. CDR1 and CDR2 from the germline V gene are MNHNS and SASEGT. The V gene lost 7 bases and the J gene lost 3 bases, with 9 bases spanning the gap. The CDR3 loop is CASIGQYTGELFF. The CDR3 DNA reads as TGTGCCAGCATAGGACAGTACACCGGGGAGCTGTTTTTT.